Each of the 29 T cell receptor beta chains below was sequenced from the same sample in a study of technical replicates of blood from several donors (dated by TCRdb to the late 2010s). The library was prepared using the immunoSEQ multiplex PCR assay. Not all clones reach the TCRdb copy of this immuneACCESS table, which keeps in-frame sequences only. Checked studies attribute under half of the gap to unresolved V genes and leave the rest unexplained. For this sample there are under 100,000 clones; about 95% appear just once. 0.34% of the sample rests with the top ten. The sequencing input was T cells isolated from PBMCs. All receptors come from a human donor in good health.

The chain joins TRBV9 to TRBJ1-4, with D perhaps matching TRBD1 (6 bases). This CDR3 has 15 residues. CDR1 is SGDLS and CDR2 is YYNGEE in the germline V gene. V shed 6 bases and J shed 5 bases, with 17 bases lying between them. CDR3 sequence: CASTQTGQLNEKLFF. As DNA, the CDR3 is TGTGCCAGCACCCAGACGGGACAACTGAATGAAAAACTGTTTTTT.

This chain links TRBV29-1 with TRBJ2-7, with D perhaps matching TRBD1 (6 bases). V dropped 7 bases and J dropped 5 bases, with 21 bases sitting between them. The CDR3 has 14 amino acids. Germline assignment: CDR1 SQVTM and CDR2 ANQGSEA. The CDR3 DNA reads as TGCAGCGCCGGAGAAACAGGGTGGTCAAACGAGCAGTACTTC. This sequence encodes CSAGETGWSNEQYF.

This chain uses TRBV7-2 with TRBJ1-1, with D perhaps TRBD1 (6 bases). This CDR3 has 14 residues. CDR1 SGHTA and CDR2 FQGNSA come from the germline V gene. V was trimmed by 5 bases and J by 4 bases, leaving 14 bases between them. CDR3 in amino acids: CASSPRGGLTEAFF. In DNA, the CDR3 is TGTGCCAGCAGCCCCCGGGGGGGCCTCACTGAAGCTTTCTTT.

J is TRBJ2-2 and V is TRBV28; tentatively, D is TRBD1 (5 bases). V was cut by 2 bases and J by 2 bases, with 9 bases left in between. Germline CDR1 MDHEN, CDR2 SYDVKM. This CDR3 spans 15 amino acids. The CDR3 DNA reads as TGTGCCAGCAGTTTAAGACAGCTAAACACCGGGGAGCTGTTTTTT. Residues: CASSLRQLNTGELFF.

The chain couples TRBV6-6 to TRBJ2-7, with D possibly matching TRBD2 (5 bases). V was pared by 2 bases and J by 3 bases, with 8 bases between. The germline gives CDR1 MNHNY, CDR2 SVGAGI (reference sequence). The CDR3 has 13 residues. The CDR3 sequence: CASSYAGLYEQYF. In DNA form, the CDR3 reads TGTGCCAGCAGTTACGCGGGTCTCTACGAGCAGTACTTC.

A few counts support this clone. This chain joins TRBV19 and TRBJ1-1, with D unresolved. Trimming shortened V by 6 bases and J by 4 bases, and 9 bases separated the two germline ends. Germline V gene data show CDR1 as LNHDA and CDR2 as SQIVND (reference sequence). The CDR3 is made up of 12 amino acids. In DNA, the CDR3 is TGTGCCAGTAGATTGCGAGGCACTGAAGCTTTCTTT. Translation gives CASRLRGTEAFF.

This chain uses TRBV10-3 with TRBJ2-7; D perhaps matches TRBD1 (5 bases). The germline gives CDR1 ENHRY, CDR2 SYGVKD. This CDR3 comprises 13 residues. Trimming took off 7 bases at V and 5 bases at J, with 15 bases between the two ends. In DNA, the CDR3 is TGTGCCATCACCGAAGGGTTAGGGGACGAGCAGTACTTC. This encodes CAITEGLGDEQYF.

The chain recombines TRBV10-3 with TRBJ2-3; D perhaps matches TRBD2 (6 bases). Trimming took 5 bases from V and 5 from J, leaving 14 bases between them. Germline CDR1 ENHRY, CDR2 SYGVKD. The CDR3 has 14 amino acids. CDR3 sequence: CAISFTGLLDTQYF. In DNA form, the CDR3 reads TGTGCCATCAGTTTCACGGGACTCCTAGATACGCAGTATTTT.

The CDR3 loop reads CASSLGLAGDTGYF. The CDR3 coding sequence is TGTGCCAGCTCACTGGGACTAGCGGGGGACACGGGGTACTTC. This chain joins TRBV18 and TRBJ2-7, with 14 positions matching TRBD2. This CDR3 contains 14 residues. Losses at the gene ends were 4 bases for V and 12 bases for J; bases not matched to a gene: 8. CDR1 is KGHSH and CDR2 is LQKENI in the germline V gene.

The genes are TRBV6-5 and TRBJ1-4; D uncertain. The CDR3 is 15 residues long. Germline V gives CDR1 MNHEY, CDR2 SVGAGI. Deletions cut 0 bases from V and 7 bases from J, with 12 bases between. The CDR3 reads CASSYSPGGGEKLFF. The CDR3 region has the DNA TGTGCCAGCAGTTACTCCCCCGGAGGCGGTGAAAAACTGTTTTTT.

CDR3: CASSTWREAFF. CDR3 in DNA: TGTGCCAGCAGTACCTGGAGAGAAGCTTTCTTT. V gene TRBV25-1 combines with J gene TRBJ1-1; D unclear. The CDR3 loop spans 11 amino acids. Germline CDR1 MGHDK, CDR2 SYGVNS. Trimming took 5 bases from V and 8 from J, leaving 9 bases between them.

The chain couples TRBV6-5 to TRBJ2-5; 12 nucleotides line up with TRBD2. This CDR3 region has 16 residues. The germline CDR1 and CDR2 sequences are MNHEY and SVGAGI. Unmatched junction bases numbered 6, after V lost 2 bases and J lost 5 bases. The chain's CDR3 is CASSYTGLAGPETQYF. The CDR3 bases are TGTGCCAGCAGTTACACCGGACTAGCGGGACCGGAGACCCAGTACTTC.

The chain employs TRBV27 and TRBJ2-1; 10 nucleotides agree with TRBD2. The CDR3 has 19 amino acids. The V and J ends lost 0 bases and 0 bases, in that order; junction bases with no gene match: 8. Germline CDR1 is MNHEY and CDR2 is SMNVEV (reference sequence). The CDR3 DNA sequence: TGTGCCAGCAGTTTATCGGGCGTTAGCGGGAGGAGCTCCTACAATGAGCAGTTCTTC. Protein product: CASSLSGVSGRSSYNEQFF.

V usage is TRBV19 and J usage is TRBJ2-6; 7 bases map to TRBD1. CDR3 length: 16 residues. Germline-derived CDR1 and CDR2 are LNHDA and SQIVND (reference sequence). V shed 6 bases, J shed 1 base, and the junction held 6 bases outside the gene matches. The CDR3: CASRGGLGSGANVLTF. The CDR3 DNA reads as TGTGCCAGTAGAGGGGGCCTAGGGTCTGGGGCCAACGTCCTGACTTTC.

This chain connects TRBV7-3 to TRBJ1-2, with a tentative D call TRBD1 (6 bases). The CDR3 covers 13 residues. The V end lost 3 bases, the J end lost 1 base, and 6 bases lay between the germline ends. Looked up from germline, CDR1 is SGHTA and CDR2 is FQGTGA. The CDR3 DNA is TGTGCCAGCAGCTTGGACAGTAACTATGGCTACACCTTC. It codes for CASSLDSNYGYTF. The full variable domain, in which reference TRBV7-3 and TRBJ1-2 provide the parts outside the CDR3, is GAGVSQTPSNKVTEKGKYVELRCDPISGHTALYWYRQSLGQGPEFLIYFQGTGAADDSGLPNDRFFAVRPEGSVSTLKIQRTERGDSAVYLCASSLDSNYGYTFGSGTRLTVV.

CDR3 loop: CASSPPEMAGGPDTQYF. The CDR3 nucleotides are TGTGCCAGCAGCCCTCCCGAAATGGCGGGAGGCCCAGATACGCAGTATTTT. The chain carries TRBV28 and TRBJ2-3; 8 nucleotides line up with TRBD2. The CDR3 has 17 amino acids. Germline V CDR1 and CDR2: MDHEN, SYDVKM. J was trimmed by 4 bases and V by 6 bases; bases with no gene match: 15.

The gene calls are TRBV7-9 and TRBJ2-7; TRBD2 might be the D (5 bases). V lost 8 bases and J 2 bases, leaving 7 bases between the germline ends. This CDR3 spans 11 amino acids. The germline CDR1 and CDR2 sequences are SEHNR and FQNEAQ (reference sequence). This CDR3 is CASGRTYEQYF. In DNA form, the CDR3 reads TGTGCCAGCGGGAGAACCTACGAGCAGTACTTC.

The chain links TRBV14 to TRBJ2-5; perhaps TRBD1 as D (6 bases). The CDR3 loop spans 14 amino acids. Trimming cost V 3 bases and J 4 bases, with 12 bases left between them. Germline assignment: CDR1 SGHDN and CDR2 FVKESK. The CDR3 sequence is CASSQTQGAETQYF. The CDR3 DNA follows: TGTGCCAGCAGCCAGACACAGGGAGCAGAGACCCAGTACTTC.

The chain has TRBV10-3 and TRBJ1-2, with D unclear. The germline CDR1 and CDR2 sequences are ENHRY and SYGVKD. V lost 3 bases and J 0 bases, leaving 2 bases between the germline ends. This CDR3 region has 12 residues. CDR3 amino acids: CAISDTNYGYTF. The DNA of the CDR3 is TGTGCCATCAGTGACACTAACTATGGCTACACCTTC.

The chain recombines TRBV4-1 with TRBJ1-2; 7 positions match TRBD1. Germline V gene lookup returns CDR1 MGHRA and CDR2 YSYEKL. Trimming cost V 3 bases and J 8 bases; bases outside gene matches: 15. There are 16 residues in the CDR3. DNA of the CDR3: TGCGCCAGCAGCCACATATTTGGGACAGCTCTAGGGGGCTACACCTTC. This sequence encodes CASSHIFGTALGGYTF.

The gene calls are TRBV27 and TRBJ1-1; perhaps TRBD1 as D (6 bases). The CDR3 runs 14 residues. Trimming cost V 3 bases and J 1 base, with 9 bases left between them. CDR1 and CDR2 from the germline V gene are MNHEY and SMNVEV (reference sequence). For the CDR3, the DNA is TGTGCCAGCAGTTTGAACAGGGCGAACACTGAAGCTTTCTTT. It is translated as CASSLNRANTEAFF.

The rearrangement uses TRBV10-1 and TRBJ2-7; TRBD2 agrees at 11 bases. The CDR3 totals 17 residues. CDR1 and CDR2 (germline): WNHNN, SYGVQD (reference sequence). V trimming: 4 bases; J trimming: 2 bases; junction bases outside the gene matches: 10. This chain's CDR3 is CASSVRIAGGLTYEQYF. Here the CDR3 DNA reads TGCGCCAGCAGTGTAAGAATAGCGGGAGGGTTGACCTACGAGCAGTACTTC.

The CDR3 sequence: CASSLSGRRDGEQFF. The DNA for the CDR3 is TGTGCCAGCAGCCTCAGCGGGAGACGGGACGGTGAGCAGTTCTTC. V usage is TRBV21-1 and J usage is TRBJ2-1; TRBD2 reflects the table's D call only, with no check against the DNA. TRBV21-1 is a listed pseudogene. CDR3 length: 15 residues.

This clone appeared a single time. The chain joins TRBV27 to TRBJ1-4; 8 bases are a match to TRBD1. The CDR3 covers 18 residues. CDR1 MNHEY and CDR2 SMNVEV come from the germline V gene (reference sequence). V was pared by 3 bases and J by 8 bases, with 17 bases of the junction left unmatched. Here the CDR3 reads CASSFYSPTGTGEEKLFF. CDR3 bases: TGTGCCAGCAGTTTCTACTCACCCACCGGGACAGGTGAAGAAAAACTGTTTTTT.

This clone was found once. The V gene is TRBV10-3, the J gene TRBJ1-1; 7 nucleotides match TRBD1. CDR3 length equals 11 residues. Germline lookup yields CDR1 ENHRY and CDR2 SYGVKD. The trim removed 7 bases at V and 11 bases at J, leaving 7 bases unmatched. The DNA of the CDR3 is TGTGCCATCACCAAAGACAGGGTGGCTTTCTTT. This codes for CAITKDRVAFF.

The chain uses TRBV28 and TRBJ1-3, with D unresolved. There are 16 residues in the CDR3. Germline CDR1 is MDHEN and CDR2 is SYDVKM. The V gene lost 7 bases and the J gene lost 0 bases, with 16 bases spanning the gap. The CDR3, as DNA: TGTGCCAGCAACCCTGCAGACACTGCCTCTGGAAACACCATATATTTT. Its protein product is CASNPADTASGNTIYF.

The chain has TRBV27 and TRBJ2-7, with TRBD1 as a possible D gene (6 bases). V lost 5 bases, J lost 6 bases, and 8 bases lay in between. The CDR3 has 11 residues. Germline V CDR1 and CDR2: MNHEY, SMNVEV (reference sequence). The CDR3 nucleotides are TGTGCCAGCAGTCAGGGGAGCGAGCAGTACTTC. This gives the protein CASSQGSEQYF.

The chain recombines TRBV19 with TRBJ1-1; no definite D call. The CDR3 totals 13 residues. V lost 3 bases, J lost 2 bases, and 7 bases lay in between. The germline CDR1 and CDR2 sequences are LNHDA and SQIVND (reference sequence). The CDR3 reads CASSIAANTEAFF. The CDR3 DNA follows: TGTGCCAGTAGTATTGCGGCTAACACTGAAGCTTTCTTT. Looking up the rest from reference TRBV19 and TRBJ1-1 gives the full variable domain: DGGITQSPKYLFRKEGQNVTLSCEQNLNHDAMYWYRQDPGQGLRLIYYSQIVNDFQKGDIAEGYSVSREKKESFPLTVTSAQKNPTAFYLCASSIAANTEAFFGQGTRLTVV.

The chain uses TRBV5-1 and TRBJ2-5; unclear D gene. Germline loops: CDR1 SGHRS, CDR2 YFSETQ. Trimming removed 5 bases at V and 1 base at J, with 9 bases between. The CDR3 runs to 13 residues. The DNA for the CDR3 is TGCGCCAGCAGAATAAACACCCAAGAGACCCAGTACTTC. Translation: CASRINTQETQYF.